The entry that follows covers one TCR beta chain sequence. This clonotype was recorded at least ten times. Its antigen is still unknown. Per-base qualities were not stored, and no clone one base away is much larger. Ophthalmopathy patients had moderately to severely active disease, with a Clinical Activity Score of 3 or more, a NOSPECS grade of 4 or more, and a disease duration of less than 3 months. Exclusion was applied to patients with uncontrolled infections, other autoimmune diseases, pregnancy or lactation. Diagnoses were established on the basis of clinical symptoms, serum thyroxine and TRAb, thyroid ultrasound, and orbital computed tomography. PBMCs were isolated from more than 8 ml of fresh peripheral blood by Ficoll-Paque density gradient centrifugation. Total RNA was extracted with Trizol reagent, and quality was checked on an Agilent 2100 Bioanalyzer. This sample was included in a study of T cells in Graves' hyperthyroidism and ophthalmopathy (dated by TCRdb to the late 2010s). Regarding the research as a whole: Peripheral blood was collected at initial diagnosis, before any treatment. In addition, the study compared T-cell repertoires in thyroid tissue and in blood from a handful of Graves' hyperthyroidism patients. TCR Vbeta CDR3 sequencing of fewer than 150 peripheral blood samples (more than 40 ophthalmopathy, over 70 hyperthyroidism and approximately 17 progressor patients) is reported in the paper. After blood sampling, hyperthyroidism patients were treated with methimazole at a starting dose of 30 mg daily, and ophthalmopathy patients were treated with high-dose intravenous methylprednisolone. For training and testing, the approximately 97 patients in the discovery cohort were randomly divided in a 7:3 ratio. Prospective prediction of ophthalmopathy was tested in an independent validation cohort of approximately 19 hyperthyroidism patients and 17 patients who later progressed to ophthalmopathy. To identify distinguishing TCR V-J signatures, a discovery cohort of roughly 100 patients was used, comprising 43 with Graves' ophthalmopathy and some 60 with stable Graves' hyperthyroidism.

The study at large found these results: Most expanded thyroid clonotypes (frequency above 0.001) were also detected in blood, a finding suggesting that blood repertoires may reflect thyroid immune responses. In validation, the model predicted progression to ophthalmopathy with approximately 71% sensitivity and roughly 75% specificity, a median of approximately 6.5 months before onset. In cross-validation, a model built on a 13 V-J signature told ophthalmopathy apart from stable hyperthyroidism with 87.88% sensitivity and roughly 81% specificity, and in testing the same model reached 80%/75%. No statistical method was used to set the sample size in advance, and investigators knew the group allocation.

Between the V and J ends, shortened by 10 bases and 3 bases respectively, the junction contains 19 bases. Measured from the cysteine to the phenylalanine, the CDR3 is 14 residues long. The sequence is cut down to CDR3 DNA, 42 bases in frame from base 1. From a lookup of the germline V gene, CDR1 and CDR2 are MNHEY and SVGAGI. The TCR beta CDR3 regions were amplified from RNA transcripts. The TCR CDR3 was subjected to a first round of RT-PCR using the HTBI primer set and the Qiagen OneStep RT-PCR kit. The libraries were constructed in a second round of multiplex PCR and then size-selected and purified. Sequencing of the libraries was done on an Illumina HiSeq2000 using paired-end 100 bp reads. The paper's processing steps were these. SOAPnuke was used to process the raw data, removing reads that contained adapters or uncalled bases, had a mean Phred below 15, or lacked an exact match to the constant primer or identifier. High-quality paired reads were merged using COPE v1.2.5, and each unique nucleotide sequence was defined as a clonotype. MiTCR v1.1 was used to align clonotypes to the IMGT TRBV, TRBD and TRBJ reference segments. The analysis was restricted to V-J combinations with a frequency above 0.0001, which together covered over 99% of the repertoires. The TCS score was defined as the ratio of F50 (clonal expansion) to E x V (chaos), calculated using BLOSUM62-based TCRdist between CDR3 peptides within each V-J. Welch's t-statistics and random forest reduced 500 to 550 V-J features to roughly 13, which were used in a naive Bayes classifier (R e1071). The Morisita-Horn index was used to measure how similar the thyroid and blood repertoires were. The public reads were quality trimmed at Q25 with fastp and then assembled into clones with MiXCR by TCRdb, keeping productive beta chains. For every CDR3 protein sequence, its rows merge into one entry that carries the most common genes and DNA. For this entry, the V and J calls and clone size follow TCRdb and not the study's own pipeline. Counted in this sample were hundreds of thousands of distinct CDR3 sequences; over 12% of them appeared once. Together, the top ten hold roughly 4.3% of the sample.

The sequence was collected from a woman aged 40 to 55 with Graves' ophthalmopathy. Material for sequencing was blood. The chain is assembled from TRBV6-5 and TRBJ2-7, with the D gene too uncertain to name. The CDR3 is CATNWVGRNYEQYF. The bases are TGTGCCACCAACTGGGTAGGGCGGAACTACGAGCAGTACTTC.